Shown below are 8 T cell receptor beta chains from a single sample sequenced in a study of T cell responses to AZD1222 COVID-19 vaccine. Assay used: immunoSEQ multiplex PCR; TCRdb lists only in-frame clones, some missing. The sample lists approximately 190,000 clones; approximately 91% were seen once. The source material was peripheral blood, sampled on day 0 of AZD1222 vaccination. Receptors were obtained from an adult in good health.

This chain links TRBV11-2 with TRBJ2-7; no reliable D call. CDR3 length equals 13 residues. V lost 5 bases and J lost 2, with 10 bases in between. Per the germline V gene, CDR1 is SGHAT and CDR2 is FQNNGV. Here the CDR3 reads CASSVDPPYEQYF. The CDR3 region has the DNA TGTGCCAGCAGCGTCGACCCCCCCTACGAGCAGTACTTC. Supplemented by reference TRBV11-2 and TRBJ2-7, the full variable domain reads EAGVAQSPRYKIIEKRQSVAFWCNPISGHATLYWYQQILGQGPKLLIQFQNNGVVDDSQLPKDRFSAERLKGVDSTLKIQPAKLEDSAVYLCASSVDPPYEQYFGPGTRLTVT.

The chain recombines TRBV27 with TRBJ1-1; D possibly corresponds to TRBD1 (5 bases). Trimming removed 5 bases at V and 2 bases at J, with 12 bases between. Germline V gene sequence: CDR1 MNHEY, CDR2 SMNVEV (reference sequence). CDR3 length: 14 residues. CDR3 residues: CASSQVGTNTEAFF. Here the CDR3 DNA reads TGTGCCAGCAGTCAAGTAGGGACTAACACTGAAGCTTTCTTT.

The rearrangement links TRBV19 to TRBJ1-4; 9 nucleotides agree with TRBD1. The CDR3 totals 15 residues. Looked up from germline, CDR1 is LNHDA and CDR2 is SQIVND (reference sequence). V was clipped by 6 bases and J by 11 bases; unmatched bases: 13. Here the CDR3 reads CASSPARDRVDKLFF. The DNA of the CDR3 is TGTGCCAGTAGCCCGGCCCGGGACAGGGTCGACAAACTGTTTTTT.

CDR3 coding DNA: TGTGCCAGCAGTGTAGACCGAGGGCCCTTCTCACCCCTCCACTTT. Amino acids: CASSVDRGPFSPLHF. The chain joins TRBV6-4 to TRBJ1-6; D is uncertain. Germline V gene sequence: CDR1 MRHNA, CDR2 SNTAGT. The CDR3 consists of 15 residues. V was clipped by 4 bases and J by 10 bases, with 17 bases between them.

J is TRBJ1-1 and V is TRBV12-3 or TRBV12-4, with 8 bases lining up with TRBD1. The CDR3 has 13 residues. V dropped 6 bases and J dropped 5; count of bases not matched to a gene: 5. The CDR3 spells CASRQQGGTEAFF. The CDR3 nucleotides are TGTGCCAGCAGACAACAGGGGGGGACTGAAGCTTTCTTT.

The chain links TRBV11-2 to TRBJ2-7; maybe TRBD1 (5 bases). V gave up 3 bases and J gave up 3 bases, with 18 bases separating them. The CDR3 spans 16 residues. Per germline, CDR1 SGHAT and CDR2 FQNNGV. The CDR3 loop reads CASSFGTRQTFYEQYF. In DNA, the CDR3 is TGTGCCAGCAGCTTCGGAACGCGACAGACCTTCTACGAGCAGTACTTC.

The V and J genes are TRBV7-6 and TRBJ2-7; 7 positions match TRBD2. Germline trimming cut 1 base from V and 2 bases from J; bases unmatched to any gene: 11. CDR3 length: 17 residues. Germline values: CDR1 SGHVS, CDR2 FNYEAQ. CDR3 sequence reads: CASSLGYRSSGTYEQYF. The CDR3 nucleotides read TGTGCCAGCAGCTTAGGTTACCGCTCCAGCGGGACCTACGAGCAGTACTTC.

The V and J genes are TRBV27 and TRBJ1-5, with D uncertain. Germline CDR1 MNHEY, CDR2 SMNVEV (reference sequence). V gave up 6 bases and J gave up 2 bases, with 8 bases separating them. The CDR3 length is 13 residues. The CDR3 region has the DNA TGTGCCAGCAGGGACGCGGGCAATCAGCCCCAGCATTTT. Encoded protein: CASRDAGNQPQHF.